The TCR beta chain under discussion was sequenced for a study of cytomegalovirus exposure and HLA in healthy donors. Study-wide results and caveats: Later analysis demonstrated an association between a missense DCLRE1C variant and TCR beta V- and J-gene trimming. Later on, analysis showed that most CMV-associated TCR beta chains appeared to be HLA-restricted. Beyond CMV serostatus, there was no information to go on about immune exposure. Reports showed the classifier diagnosing cytomegalovirus status with high specificity and sensitivity.

About this clone: Antigen specificity is unknown.

Trimming removed 1 base from V and 5 bases from J; junction bases left unmatched: 8. Germline CDR1 and CDR2: LNHNV and YYDKDF (reference sequence). The CDR3 runs 16 residues. PCR employed 60 Vbeta and 13 Jbeta primers. The table came from immunoSEQ multiplex PCR; TCRdb's copy has only in-frame clones and leaves some out. Of some 130,000 clones listed, nearly 80% are singletons. The TCR originated in a woman under 40 in good health and CMV-seropositive. The material sequenced was PBMCs. This chain links TRBV15 with TRBJ2-4; 7 positions match TRBD1. The CDR3 nucleotides are TGTGCCACCAGCAGAGCCAATCACAGGGGCCAAAACATTCAGTACTTC. This encodes CATSRANHRGQNIQYF.